Listed below are T cell receptor beta chains from one sample, sequenced in a study of T cells in tuberculosis. Clones were sequenced by immunoSEQ multiplex PCR, and TCRdb holds only the in-frame ones, with some missing. The sample shows about 35,000 clones, 93% of them seen only once. Sequencing was carried out using PBMCs. These receptors were obtained from a donor aged 10-29 years with latent tuberculosis or without tuberculosis infection. Each CDR3 is given with its conserved first and last residue. D genes are given only for firm matches.

TRBV18	TRBJ2-3	TRBD2	CASSPLVRGGSTDTQYF	TGTGCCAGCTCACCACTGGTGCGGGGGGGCAGCACAGATACGCAGTATTTT
TRBV4-1	TRBJ2-7	.	CASSQGYFGGARDEQYF	TGCGCCAGCAGCCAAGGATACTTTGGTGGGGCCCGTGACGAGCAGTACTTC
TRBV5-6	TRBJ1-2	TRBD1	CASSLGQGGYGYTF	TGTGCCAGCAGCTTGGGCCAGGGGGGCTATGGCTACACCTTC
TRBV27	TRBJ1-2	.	CASTPIGGSNYGYTF	TGTGCCAGCACCCCTATCGGGGGGTCGAACTATGGCTACACCTTC
TRBV27	TRBJ2-1	TRBD2	CASRGSSYNEQFF	TGTGCCAGCCGCGGGAGCTCCTACAATGAGCAGTTCTTC
TRBV18	TRBJ1-4	.	CASSPRDTTEKLFF	TGTGCCAGCTCACCACGGGACACCACTGAAAAACTGTTTTTT
TRBV5-8	TRBJ1-1	.	CASSLDQGLTEAFF	TGTGCCAGCAGCTTGGACCAGGGCTTAACTGAAGCTTTCTTT
TRBV27	TRBJ1-2	TRBD1	CASRNQGDYGYTF	TGTGCCAGTCGCAATCAGGGGGACTATGGCTACACCTTC
TRBV4-2	TRBJ2-2	.	CASSQDLNRVLGGELFF	TGTGCCAGCAGCCAAGATCTTAACAGGGTATTGGGCGGGGAGCTGTTTTTT
TRBV2	TRBJ1-2	TRBD1	CASSTDRGLTIF	TGTGCCAGCAGTACGGACAGGGGGTTAACCATCTTC
TRBV7-2	TRBJ1-5	TRBD1	CASSPSQGALGQPQHF	TGTGCCAGCAGCCCTAGCCAGGGGGCGCTTGGACAGCCCCAGCATTTT
TRBV6-5	TRBJ1-2	.	CASSHQGLDPYGYTF	TGTGCCAGCAGTCACCAGGGCTTGGACCCTTATGGCTACACCTTC
TRBV5-1	TRBJ1-1	TRBD1	CASSPYPGQGAAEAFF	TGCGCCAGCAGCCCCTACCCGGGACAGGGGGCGGCTGAAGCTTTCTTT
TRBV25-1	TRBJ2-3	TRBD2	CASSEAGGLSTDTQYF	TGTGCCAGCAGTGAAGCGGGGGGGCTGAGCACAGATACGCAGTATTTT
TRBV7-6	TRBJ2-5	.	CASSSSTGQTQYF	TGTGCCAGCAGCTCATCGACTGGCCAGACCCAGTACTTC
TRBV2	TRBJ2-2	TRBD2	CASSLAGEAGELFF	TGTGCCAGCAGCCTAGCGGGGGAGGCCGGGGAGCTGTTTTTT
TRBV6-5	TRBJ2-7	TRBD1	CASSYSGQGFYEQYF	TGTGCCAGCAGTTACTCGGGACAGGGATTTTACGAGCAGTACTTC
TRBV2	TRBJ1-1	TRBD1	CASSARTGQNTEAFF	TGTGCCAGCAGCGCACGGACAGGGCAAAACACTGAAGCTTTCTTT
TRBV29-1	TRBJ2-3	TRBD1	CSVGTGPGDTQYF	TGCAGCGTTGGGACAGGGCCCGGGGATACGCAGTATTTT
TRBV6-1	TRBJ1-5	TRBD1	CATPGQGIPGQPQHF	TGTGCCACCCCGGGACAGGGGATACCGGGTCAGCCCCAGCATTTT
TRBV5-4	TRBJ2-7	.	CASSFWPDPYEQYF	TGTGCCAGCAGCTTCTGGCCAGATCCCTACGAGCAGTACTTC
TRBV5-1	TRBJ1-5	TRBD1	CASSAQGDNQPQHF	TGCGCCAGCAGCGCACAGGGGGACAATCAGCCCCAGCATTTT
TRBV5-1	TRBJ2-7	TRBD1	CASSLGQGFYEQYF	TGCGCCAGCAGTTTGGGACAGGGATTTTACGAGCAGTACTTC
TRBV2	TRBJ1-2	TRBD1	CASRVQGAGGYTF	TGTGCCAGCAGAGTACAGGGGGCGGGTGGCTACACCTTC
TRBV30	TRBJ2-7	TRBD1	CAWSGQGIDEQYF	TGTGCCTGGAGTGGACAGGGGATTGACGAGCAGTACTTC
TRBV5-6	TRBJ2-1	TRBD1	CASSLGRTGFVQFF	TGTGCCAGCAGCTTGGGTCGGACAGGGTTCGTGCAGTTCTTC
TRBV6-5	TRBJ2-5	.	CASSQSEAQETQYF	TGTGCCAGCAGCCAAAGCGAGGCACAAGAGACCCAGTACTTC
TRBV4-1	TRBJ2-3	.	CASSQGTGGGTDTQYF	TGCGCCAGCAGCCAAGGGACAGGCGGGGGCACAGATACGCAGTATTTT